This paragraph covers one TCR beta chain sequence. In germline, CDR1 is SQVTM, CDR2 ANQGSEA. Trimming stripped 3 bases from V and 0 bases from J, with 12 bases between. The CDR3 runs 15 residues. The sample is drawn from a study of blood T cell repertoires in COVID-19. Study context: The United States, Italy and Spain supplied acute and convalescent COVID-19 samples.

Sequencing used immunoSEQ multiplex PCR; TCRdb keeps in-frame clones, though not all of them. The repertoire consists of 300,000 to 450,000 clones, with around 87% occurring once and the leading ten covering 2% to 2.5%. This TCR was recovered from a woman aged 60 to 75 with COVID-19, enrolled during active disease. Material for sequencing was peripheral blood. The gene calls are TRBV29-1 and TRBJ2-1; D is uncertain. The CDR3 DNA sequence: TGCAGCGTTGAGGCCAGTCGGAGCTCCTACAATGAGCAGTTCTTC. This sequence encodes CSVEASRSSYNEQFF.